Below are 20 T cell receptor beta chains sequenced from a single sample in a study of early T cells in non-severe SARS-CoV-2 infection. From the 5' RACE reads, TCRdb called clonotypes with MiXCR, one entry per CDR3 protein. The table lists about 83,000 distinct CDR3 sequences, about 10% of them singletons. Sequenced here: whole blood, sampled at baseline. These receptors came from an adult who was a healthcare worker with PCR-confirmed SARS-CoV-2 infection or an uninfected control (not recorded which).

The chain carries TRBV21-1 and TRBJ2-3. TRBV21-1 represents a pseudogene. This CDR3 spans 13 amino acids. For the CDR3, the DNA is TGTGCCAGCAGCTTCAGGCGGCCAGATACGCAGTATTTT. It specifies CASSFRRPDTQYF.

This clonotype occurred a few times. This chain uses TRBV5-5 with TRBJ1-1; a weak D match, TRBD1 (5 bases). Germline loops: CDR1 SGHKS, CDR2 YYEKEE (reference sequence). The CDR3 has 14 residues. With 4 bases removed from V and 3 bases from J, the gap between germline ends came to 13 bases. The DNA of the CDR3 is TGTGCCAGCAGCGTGCGTGGGGCTGACACTGAAGCTTTCTTT. Amino acids: CASSVRGADTEAFF.

This clonotype has just a few counts. The chain employs TRBV6-2 or TRBV6-3 and TRBJ2-7, with 7 bases lining up with TRBD1. The length of the CDR3 is 16 residues. CDR1 MNHEY and CDR2 SVGEGT come from the germline V gene. The ends lost 0 bases at V and 0 bases at J; junction bases unmatched: 5. The CDR3 reads CASSYSNPGGSYEQYF. In nucleotides, the CDR3 is TGTGCCAGCAGTTACTCGAATCCAGGGGGCTCCTACGAGCAGTACTTC.

The chain couples TRBV28 to TRBJ1-5; 12 bases fit TRBD1. The CDR3 spans 15 residues. Trimming took 2 bases from V and 7 from J; bases not matched to a gene: 3. Germline V gene sequence: CDR1 MDHEN, CDR2 SYDVKM. The CDR3 loop reads CASSLGTGGSQPQHF. In DNA form, the CDR3 reads TGTGCCAGCAGTTTAGGGACAGGGGGCTCCCAGCCCCAGCATTTT.

This chain joins TRBV4-1 and TRBJ2-7; D possibly uses TRBD1 or TRBD2 (5 bases each). The V gene lost 0 bases and the J gene lost 4 bases, with 10 bases spanning the gap. Germline CDR1 reads MGHRA; CDR2 reads YSYEKL. There are 14 residues in the CDR3. CDR3 sequence reads: CASSQDRGGYEQYF. The CDR3 DNA sequence: TGCGCCAGCAGCCAAGATAGGGGCGGGTACGAGCAGTACTTC.

Many counts were recorded for this clonotype. CDR3 sequence reads: CASSPSSLYGYTF. The CDR3 DNA is TGTGCCAGCAGTCCATCAAGCCTCTATGGCTACACCTTC. This chain links TRBV27 with TRBJ1-2, with D uncertain. This CDR3 region has 13 residues. Trimming left V 5 bases short and J 4 bases short, with 11 bases between. Germline lookup yields CDR1 MNHEY and CDR2 SMNVEV (reference sequence).

This clonotype was seen many times. The chain couples TRBV12-2 to TRBJ2-7; no check of the table's D call, TRBD2, against the DNA was made. TRBV12-2 is termed a pseudogene. This CDR3 is 19 amino acids long. As DNA, the CDR3 is TGTGCAAGTCGCTACCCAGAGTCCCAACTAGCGGGAGGGCCCTACGAGCAGTACTTC. Its translation is CASRYPESQLAGGPYEQYF.

The CDR3 is CASSIPPGQVNQPQHF. DNA of the CDR3: TGTGCCAGTAGTATCCCGCCGGGACAGGTCAATCAGCCCCAGCATTTT. The chain is built from TRBV19 and TRBJ1-5, with 8 bases fitting TRBD1. Looked up from germline, CDR1 is LNHDA and CDR2 is SQIVND (reference sequence). The CDR3 is made up of 16 amino acids. J was trimmed by 3 bases and V by 3 bases; bases with no gene match: 7.

This clonotype occurred a few times. V and J are TRBV28 and TRBJ2-7; D is perhaps TRBD1 (6 bases). Trimming shortened V by 7 bases and J by 6 bases, and 19 bases separated the two germline ends. Per germline, CDR1 MDHEN and CDR2 SYDVKM. The CDR3 consists of 14 residues. The CDR3 sequence: CASKAAGTISEQYF. The CDR3 region has the DNA TGTGCCAGCAAAGCCGCCGGGACAATCTCCGAGCAGTACTTC.

The V and J genes are TRBV4-2 and TRBJ2-6; TRBD1 matches 7 bases. Germline V gene data show CDR1 as LGHNA and CDR2 as YNFKEQ. Germline trimming cut 4 bases from V and 2 bases from J; bases unmatched to any gene: 5. The CDR3 loop spans 16 amino acids. CDR3 loop: CASSRDQGAGANVLTF. The CDR3 DNA is TGTGCCAGCAGCCGAGACCAGGGGGCTGGGGCCAACGTCCTGACTTTC.

In its sample, this clonotype was seen a few times. CDR3 residues: CASSWGTGLYEQYF. CDR3 DNA sequence: TGCGCCAGCAGCTGGGGGACAGGACTCTACGAGCAGTACTTC. The chain is built from TRBV5-1 and TRBJ2-7; 8 bases are a match to TRBD1. With 3 bases clipped from V and 3 bases from J, the junction kept 5 bases outside the gene matches. This CDR3 contains 14 residues. Germline V CDR1 and CDR2: SGHRS, YFSETQ.

This clonotype was seen a handful of times. The chain recombines TRBV6-5 with TRBJ2-2; 10 bases align to TRBD2. In germline, CDR1 is MNHEY, CDR2 SVGAGI. Trimming cost V 5 bases and J 7 bases; bases outside gene matches: 16. The CDR3 spans 18 residues. CDR3 in amino acids: CASSHGGTSVGLSGELFF. DNA of the CDR3: TGTGCCAGCAGTCACGGGGGGACTAGCGTCGGTCTTAGCGGGGAGCTGTTTTTT.

This clonotype was seen only a few times. V is TRBV10-1 and J is TRBJ1-1; no definite D call. The CDR3 consists of 13 residues. Germline values: CDR1 WNHNN, CDR2 SYGVQD (reference sequence). The germline V and J ends were trimmed by 5 bases and 0 bases, with 7 bases remaining between them. The CDR3 loop reads CASSRKMNTEAFF. The CDR3 nucleotides are TGCGCCAGCAGTAGGAAAATGAACACTGAAGCTTTCTTT.

This clonotype has a single count. The V call is TRBV11-2, the J call TRBJ2-4; TRBD2 is a possible D gene (6 bases). In germline, CDR1 is SGHAT, CDR2 FQNNGV. There are 16 residues in the CDR3. V was pared by 1 base and J by 4 bases, with 14 bases between. The CDR3 DNA sequence: TGTGCCAGCAGCTTAGGTGTCGGGAGAGAGAAAAACATTCAGTACTTC. It encodes CASSLGVGREKNIQYF.

This clonotype was found many times. This chain joins TRBV10-2 and TRBJ2-1; 7 bases are a match to TRBD2. V lost 6 bases, J lost 6 bases, and 5 bases stayed unmatched. CDR3 length: 13 residues. Germline CDR1 WSHSY, CDR2 SAAADI. CDR3 protein: CASSATSSNEQFF. In DNA form, the CDR3 reads TGCGCCAGCAGCGCGACTAGCTCCAATGAGCAGTTCTTC.

This clonotype has a handful of counts. V and J are TRBV19 and TRBJ2-5; the match to TRBD2 covers 12 bases. The CDR3 is 15 residues long. V dropped 9 bases and J dropped 1; count of bases not matched to a gene: 6. Per the germline V gene, CDR1 is LNHDA and CDR2 is SQIVND (reference sequence). The CDR3 nucleotides read TGTGCCAGATTCGGGACTAGCGGGCCCCAAGAGACCCAGTACTTC. It yields the protein CARFGTSGPQETQYF.

This clonotype was found many times. The chain recombines TRBV20-1 with TRBJ1-2; D not certain. Trimming pared 6 bases from V and 5 bases from J, leaving 7 bases between. The CDR3 has 10 residues. Germline values: CDR1 DFQATT, CDR2 SNEGSKA (reference sequence). CDR3 residues: CSAPRYGYTF. As DNA, the CDR3 is TGCAGTGCCCCCCGGTATGGCTACACCTTC.

This clonotype was counted many times. The J gene is TRBJ2-1, the V gene TRBV12-3 or TRBV12-4, with a tentative D call TRBD1 (6 bases). Trimming took 2 bases from V and 4 from J, leaving 9 bases between them. CDR3 length equals 14 residues. Here the CDR3 DNA reads TGTGCCAGCAGTTTACCACAGGGTTACAATGAGCAGTTCTTC. This gives the protein CASSLPQGYNEQFF.

This clonotype occurred many times. The chain has TRBV5-1 and TRBJ2-7; D is ambiguous. Trimming left V 1 base short and J 0 bases short, with 8 bases between. This CDR3 has 14 residues. The V gene's germline CDR1 is SGHRS and CDR2 YFSETQ. CDR3 bases: TGCGCCAGCAGCTTGACAGCTCTCTCCTACGAGCAGTACTTC. Amino acid sequence: CASSLTALSYEQYF. The whole variable domain, remainder taken from reference TRBV5-1 and TRBJ2-7, is KAGVTQTPRYLIKTRGQQVTLSCSPISGHRSVSWYQQTPGQGLQFLFEYFSETQRNKGNFPGRFSGRQFSNSRSEMNVSTLELGDSALYLCASSLTALSYEQYFGPGTRLTVT.

The rearrangement uses TRBV5-1 and TRBJ1-2; no firm D call. Germline lookup yields CDR1 SGHRS and CDR2 YFSETQ. Trimming shortened V by 2 bases and J by 7 bases, and 9 bases separated the two germline ends. CDR3 length equals 12 residues. The CDR3 DNA is TGCGCCAGCAGCTTCTCGGAAGCTGGCTACACCTTC. Its protein product is CASSFSEAGYTF.